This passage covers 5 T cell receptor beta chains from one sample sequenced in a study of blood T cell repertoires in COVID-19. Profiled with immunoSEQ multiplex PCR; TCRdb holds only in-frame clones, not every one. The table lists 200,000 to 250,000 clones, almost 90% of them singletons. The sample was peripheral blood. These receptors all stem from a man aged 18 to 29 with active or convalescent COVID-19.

The CDR3 nucleotides read TGTGCCAGCAGCTTAGGGCAGGGGGCCACCCTCCTGCACTATGGCTACACCTTC. Translated, it gives CASSLGQGATLLHYGYTF. This rearrangement joins TRBV7-8 to TRBJ1-2, with 8 bases identical to TRBD1. The V segment lost 1 base and the J segment 3 bases; nucleotides outside the gene matches: 13. The CDR3 loop spans 18 amino acids. The germline gives CDR1 SGHVS, CDR2 FQNEAQ.

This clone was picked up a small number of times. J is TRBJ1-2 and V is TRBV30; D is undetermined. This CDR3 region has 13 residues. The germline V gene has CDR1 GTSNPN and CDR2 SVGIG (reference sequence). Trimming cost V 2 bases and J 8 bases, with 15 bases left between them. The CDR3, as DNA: TGTGCCTGGAGTAGTGTGACCCCGGGGGGCTACACCTTC. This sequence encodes CAWSSVTPGGYTF.

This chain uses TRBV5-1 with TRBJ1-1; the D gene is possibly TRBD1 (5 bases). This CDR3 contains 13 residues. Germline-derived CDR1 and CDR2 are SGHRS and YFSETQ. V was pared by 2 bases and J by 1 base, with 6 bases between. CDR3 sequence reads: CASSFTGNTEAFF. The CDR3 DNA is TGCGCCAGCAGCTTTACAGGGAACACTGAAGCTTTCTTT.

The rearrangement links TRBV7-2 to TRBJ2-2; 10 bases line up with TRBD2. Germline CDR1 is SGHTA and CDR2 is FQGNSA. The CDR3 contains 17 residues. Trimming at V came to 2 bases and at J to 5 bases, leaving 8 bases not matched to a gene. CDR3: CASSLLASGSWTGELFF. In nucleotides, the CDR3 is TGTGCCAGCAGCTTATTGGCTAGCGGGAGCTGGACCGGGGAGCTGTTTTTT.

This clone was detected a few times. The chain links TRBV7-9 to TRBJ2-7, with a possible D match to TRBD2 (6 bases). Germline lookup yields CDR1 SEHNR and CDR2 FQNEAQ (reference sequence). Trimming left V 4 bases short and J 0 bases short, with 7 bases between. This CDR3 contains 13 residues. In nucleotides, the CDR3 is TGTGCCAGCAGCTCGGGACTCTCCTACGAGCAGTACTTC. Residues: CASSSGLSYEQYF.